Below are 28 T cell receptor beta chains sequenced from a single sample in a study of cytomegalovirus exposure and HLA in healthy donors. The method was immunoSEQ multiplex PCR; TCRdb's version includes in-frame clones alone and lacks a portion of them. The table records about 150,000 clones, roughly nine tenths of them present only once. Sequenced: PBMCs. These receptors originate from a woman aged 18-35 years in good health and CMV-seropositive.

The chain couples TRBV18 to TRBJ1-1; no firm D call. CDR1 KGHSH and CDR2 LQKENI come from the germline V gene. Trimming pared 2 bases from V and 6 bases from J, leaving 10 bases between. The CDR3 covers 13 residues. This CDR3 is CASSPSGGPEAFF. The CDR3 DNA reads TGTGCCAGCTCACCATCGGGAGGGCCTGAAGCTTTCTTT. The variable domain in full, completed from reference TRBV18 and TRBJ1-1, reads NAGVMQNPRHLVRRRGQEARLRCSPMKGHSHVYWYRQLPEEGLKFMVYLQKENIIDESGMPKERFSAEFPKEGPSILRIQQVVRGDSAAYFCASSPSGGPEAFFGQGTRLTVV.

The J gene is TRBJ2-5, the V gene TRBV12-5, with D possibly matching TRBD1 (6 bases). Trimming removed 2 bases from V and 1 base from J, with 11 bases in between. CDR1 is LGHNT, CDR2 FRNRAP, per germline. The CDR3 contains 15 residues. The CDR3 is CASGLKRGGQETQYF. In nucleotides, the CDR3 is TGTGCTAGTGGTTTGAAGCGAGGGGGCCAAGAGACCCAGTACTTC.

The chain uses TRBV5-1 and TRBJ2-2, with a possible D match to TRBD1 (6 bases). V was clipped by 1 base and J by 0 bases, with 16 bases between them. The CDR3 covers 18 residues. Germline V CDR1 and CDR2: SGHRS, YFSETQ. The CDR3 DNA follows: TGCGCCAGCAGCTTGAGTTTTCGGACAGCCTCGAACACCGGGGAGCTGTTTTTT. Translation gives CASSLSFRTASNTGELFF.

V usage is TRBV11-3 and J usage is TRBJ2-7; TRBD1 matches at 9 bases. V gave up 7 bases and J gave up 4 bases; unmatched junction bases: 11. The germline V gene encodes CDR1 SGHNT and CDR2 YENEEA. This CDR3 contains 15 residues. CDR3 protein: CASTRTGAGLYEQYF. Here the CDR3 DNA reads TGTGCCAGCACCAGGACAGGGGCGGGTTTATACGAGCAGTACTTC.

This sequence joins TRBV2 and TRBJ2-7; tentatively, D is TRBD1 (6 bases). Trimming pared 7 bases from V and 2 bases from J, leaving 9 bases between. The CDR3 length is 12 residues. Germline loops: CDR1 SNHLY, CDR2 FYNNEI. In DNA, the CDR3 is TGTGCCAGCACAAGGGACACCTACGAGCAGTACTTC. Encoded protein: CASTRDTYEQYF.

The rearrangement joins TRBV30 to TRBJ1-5; D gene ambiguous. The V end was cut by 5 bases, the J end by 0 bases, with 11 bases between. The germline gives CDR1 GTSNPN, CDR2 SVGIG (reference sequence). CDR3 size: 14 residues. CDR3 sequence: CAWGGQYSNQPQHF. CDR3 bases: TGTGCCTGGGGCGGTCAATATAGCAATCAGCCCCAGCATTTT.

This chain connects TRBV7-2 to TRBJ2-7; weak D call: TRBD2 (5 bases). Trimming cost V 4 bases and J 6 bases, with 19 bases left between them. Germline V gene sequence: CDR1 SGHTA, CDR2 FQGNSA. The CDR3 runs to 15 residues. CDR3 coding DNA: TGTGCCAGCAGCTCCAAAAATGGCCCCGGGGTCGAGCAGTACTTC. Translation: CASSSKNGPGVEQYF.

This clone turned up a few times. The chain couples TRBV4-1 to TRBJ2-6; tentative D call: TRBD1 (5 bases). Between the trimmed V and J ends, which lost 3 bases and 0 bases, there was a span of 12 bases. The CDR3 length is 17 residues. Germline CDR1 is MGHRA and CDR2 is YSYEKL. CDR3 DNA sequence: TGCGCCAGCAGCCAGAGACAGAGCGACTCTGGGGCCAACGTCCTGACTTTC. Its protein is CASSQRQSDSGANVLTF.

The chain links TRBV18 to TRBJ1-1; D perhaps matches TRBD1 (6 bases). Germline V gene data show CDR1 as KGHSH and CDR2 as LQKENI. CDR3 size: 16 residues. Trimming removed 3 bases at V and 0 bases at J, with 14 bases between. The CDR3 is CASSPVRGVVNTEAFF. The CDR3 region has the DNA TGTGCCAGCTCACCGGTCAGGGGAGTGGTGAACACTGAAGCTTTCTTT.

The CDR3 loop is CSVRFSYEQYF. The CDR3 coding sequence is TGCAGCGTGCGGTTCTCCTACGAGCAGTACTTC. The V and J genes are TRBV29-1 and TRBJ2-7; D uncertain. Per germline, CDR1 SQVTM and CDR2 ANQGSEA. This CDR3 comprises 11 residues. V gave up 6 bases and J gave up 0 bases, with 6 bases separating them.

CDR3 in amino acids: CASSQGYLWSVKGNTIYF. The CDR3 bases are TGTGCCAGCAGCCAAGGATATCTATGGTCGGTTAAAGGAAACACCATATATTTT. V gene TRBV14 combines with J gene TRBJ1-3; D remains unclear. The CDR3 has 18 residues. Germline lookup yields CDR1 SGHDN and CDR2 FVKESK. Trimming shortened V by 1 base and J by 4 bases, and 20 bases separated the two germline ends. Drawing the rest from reference TRBV14 and TRBJ1-3, the complete variable domain is EAGVTQFPSHSVIEKGQTVTLRCDPISGHDNLYWYRRVMGKEIKFLLHFVKESKQDESGMPNNRFLAERTGGTYSTLKVQPAELEDSGVYFCASSQGYLWSVKGNTIYFGEGSWLTVV.

The CDR3 here is CASFDRVDEAFF. CDR3 sequence (DNA): TGTGCCAGCTTTGACAGGGTGGATGAAGCTTTCTTT. The chain carries TRBV6-5 and TRBJ1-1; 7 bases agree with TRBD1. Per germline, CDR1 MNHEY and CDR2 SVGAGI. The CDR3 contains 12 residues. Trimming took 8 bases from V and 7 from J; bases not matched to a gene: 7.

The chain employs TRBV30 and TRBJ2-3, with TRBD1 identical over 9 bases. The germline gives CDR1 GTSNPN, CDR2 SVGIG (reference sequence). The trim removed 1 base at V and 4 bases at J, leaving 6 bases unmatched. The CDR3 is 15 residues long. As DNA, the CDR3 is TGTGCCTGGAGTGGGGGCGACAGGGGGGCAGATACGCAGTATTTT. It encodes CAWSGGDRGADTQYF.

The chain has TRBV11-2 and TRBJ2-5; the D gene is possibly TRBD1 (5 bases). Trimming cost V 5 bases and J 5 bases, with 12 bases left between them. This CDR3 comprises 13 residues. Germline V gives CDR1 SGHAT, CDR2 FQNNGV. CDR3 sequence (DNA): TGTGCCAGCAGCAGTAGACAGAGGGAGACCCAGTACTTC. It specifies CASSSRQRETQYF.

The V call is TRBV5-1, the J call TRBJ2-7; TRBD2 aligns across 7 bases. The CDR3 length is 16 residues. Germline lookup yields CDR1 SGHRS and CDR2 YFSETQ. The V gene end was trimmed by 1 base and the J gene end by 2 bases; junction bases not matched to a gene: 9. CDR3 amino acids: CASSLNLGEGTYEQYF. The CDR3 DNA reads TGCGCCAGCAGCTTGAATTTGGGGGAGGGGACCTACGAGCAGTACTTC.

The chain uses TRBV2 and TRBJ2-1, with a possible D match to TRBD2 (6 bases). The CDR3 contains 15 residues. V lost 7 bases, J lost 0 bases, and 13 bases lay in between. CDR1 SNHLY and CDR2 FYNNEI come from the germline V gene. CDR3 bases: TGTGCCAGCACCTCAGATAGCGGCTCCTACAATGAGCAGTTCTTC. This sequence encodes CASTSDSGSYNEQFF.

The chain carries TRBV19 and TRBJ2-6, with TRBD1 identical over 7 bases. The CDR3 loop spans 15 amino acids. Germline CDR1 reads LNHDA; CDR2 reads SQIVND (reference sequence). V dropped 3 bases and J dropped 4; count of bases not matched to a gene: 3. The CDR3 DNA reads as TGTGCCAGTAGTATGGACAGGTCCGGGGCCAACGTCCTGACTTTC. Encoded protein: CASSMDRSGANVLTF.

Comments on this clone: At one of its ends the junction is not consistent with the germline gene, which may arise from a read error. V and J are TRBV7-9 and TRBJ2-7, with 9 bases lining up with TRBD1. The CDR3 extends over 14 amino acids. CDR1 and CDR2 (germline): SEHNR, FQNEAQ (reference sequence). CDR3 bases: TGTGCCAGCAGCTTAGCAACCGGGACAGGGATCTTCAACTTC. Amino acids: CASSLATGTGIFNF.

The V call is TRBV28, the J call TRBJ2-5, with a possible D match to TRBD2 (7 bases). CDR3 length: 13 residues. Germline V gene lookup returns CDR1 MDHEN and CDR2 SYDVKM. V was clipped by 5 bases and J by 5 bases, with 12 bases between them. The CDR3 DNA is TGTGCCAGCAGTCCCGGGGGGCTTGAGACCCAGTACTTC. Translated: CASSPGGLETQYF.

V is TRBV5-4 and J is TRBJ1-1; possible D gene TRBD1, 6 bases. Trimming took 4 bases from V and 1 from J, leaving 11 bases between them. This CDR3 has 14 amino acids. Germline CDR1 reads SGHNT; CDR2 reads YYREEE (reference sequence). CDR3: CASSLLQGNTEAFF. DNA of the CDR3: TGTGCCAGCAGCCTCTTACAGGGGAACACTGAAGCTTTCTTT.

V and J are TRBV10-3 and TRBJ2-5, with 13 positions matching TRBD2. The CDR3 has 19 residues. In germline, CDR1 is ENHRY, CDR2 SYGVKD. The trim removed 0 bases at V and 4 bases at J, leaving 11 bases unmatched. The CDR3 DNA reads as TGTGCCATCAGTGAGTCCCGGACTAGCGGGAGCCGAGCCCGAGAGACCCAGTACTTC. Protein: CAISESRTSGSRARETQYF.

The CDR3 DNA follows: TGCAGCGTGTTACCAACAGGGGGAAATCAGCCCCAGCATTTT. This codes for CSVLPTGGNQPQHF. This chain links TRBV29-1 with TRBJ1-5; 8 bases fit TRBD1. Germline trimming cut 6 bases from V and 4 bases from J; bases unmatched to any gene: 8. Germline lookup yields CDR1 SQVTM and CDR2 ANQGSEA. The CDR3 is made up of 14 amino acids.

This rearrangement joins TRBV5-1 to TRBJ2-3, with 10 positions matching TRBD2. This CDR3 spans 16 amino acids. The germline CDR1 and CDR2 sequences are SGHRS and YFSETQ. J was trimmed by 3 bases and V by 0 bases; bases with no gene match: 4. The CDR3 nucleotides are TGCGCCAGCAGCTTGGTGGCTAGCGGGGGTACAGATACGCAGTATTTT. Its protein product is CASSLVASGGTDTQYF. Combining the CDR3 with reference TRBV5-1 and TRBJ2-3 gives the whole variable domain KAGVTQTPRYLIKTRGQQVTLSCSPISGHRSVSWYQQTPGQGLQFLFEYFSETQRNKGNFPGRFSGRQFSNSRSEMNVSTLELGDSALYLCASSLVASGGTDTQYFGPGTRLTVL.

CDR3 in DNA: TGTGCCAGCAGTGTCCAGTTCGAGCAGTACTTC. It codes for CASSVQFEQYF. The chain carries TRBV2 and TRBJ2-7; no firm D call. This CDR3 has 11 amino acids. Germline lookup yields CDR1 SNHLY and CDR2 FYNNEI. V was shortened by 4 bases and J by 6 bases, with 7 bases between the two germline ends.

The CDR3 reads CASSLTGVSGNTIYF. The CDR3 bases are TGTGCCAGCAGTTTGACAGGTGTCTCTGGAAACACCATATATTTT. The chain employs TRBV6-5 and TRBJ1-3; the D gene is possibly TRBD1 (6 bases). V was pared by 4 bases and J by 0 bases, with 10 bases between. Germline V gives CDR1 MNHEY, CDR2 SVGAGI. The CDR3 is 15 amino acids.

CDR3 in DNA: TGTGCCATCACCTCGGGGGGAAACGACGAGCAGTACTTC. This codes for CAITSGGNDEQYF. The rearrangement joins TRBV10-3 to TRBJ2-7; 7 bases align to TRBD2. Germline assignment: CDR1 ENHRY and CDR2 SYGVKD. V lost 7 bases to trimming and J lost 5 bases; unmatched junction nucleotides: 8. This CDR3 comprises 13 residues.

The chain carries TRBV5-6 and TRBJ2-7, with 12 bases fitting TRBD1. This CDR3 region has 18 residues. The germline V gene has CDR1 SGHDT and CDR2 YYEEEE. The V segment lost 3 bases and the J segment 2 bases; nucleotides outside the gene matches: 12. CDR3 sequence reads: CASSSHRDRGRSPYEQYF. CDR3 nucleotides: TGTGCCAGCAGCTCCCACCGGGACAGGGGGCGAAGCCCCTACGAGCAGTACTTC.

This chain joins TRBV6-5 and TRBJ2-7; TRBD1 might be the D (6 bases). V lost 5 bases and J 2 bases, leaving 10 bases between the germline ends. The CDR3 extends over 13 amino acids. Germline V gene lookup returns CDR1 MNHEY and CDR2 SVGAGI. CDR3 amino acids: CASSIGQTYEQYF. The CDR3 DNA follows: TGTGCCAGCAGTATCGGACAGACCTACGAGCAGTACTTC.